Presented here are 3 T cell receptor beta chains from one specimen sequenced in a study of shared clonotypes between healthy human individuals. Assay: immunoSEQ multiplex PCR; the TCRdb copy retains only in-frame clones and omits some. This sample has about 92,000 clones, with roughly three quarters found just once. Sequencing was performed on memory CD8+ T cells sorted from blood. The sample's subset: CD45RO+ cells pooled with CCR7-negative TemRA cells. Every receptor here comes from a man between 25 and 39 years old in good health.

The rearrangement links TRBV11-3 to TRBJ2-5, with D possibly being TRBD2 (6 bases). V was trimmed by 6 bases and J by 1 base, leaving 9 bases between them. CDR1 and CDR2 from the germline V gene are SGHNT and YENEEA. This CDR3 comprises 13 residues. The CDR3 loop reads CASSSGVQETQYF. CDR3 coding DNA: TGTGCCAGCAGTAGCGGAGTCCAAGAGACCCAGTACTTC.

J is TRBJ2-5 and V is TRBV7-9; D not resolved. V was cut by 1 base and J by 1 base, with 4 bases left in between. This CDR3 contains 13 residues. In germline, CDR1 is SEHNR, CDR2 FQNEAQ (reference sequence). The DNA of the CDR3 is TGTGCCAGCAGCTTAGTTCTCCAAGAGACCCAGTACTTC. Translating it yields CASSLVLQETQYF.

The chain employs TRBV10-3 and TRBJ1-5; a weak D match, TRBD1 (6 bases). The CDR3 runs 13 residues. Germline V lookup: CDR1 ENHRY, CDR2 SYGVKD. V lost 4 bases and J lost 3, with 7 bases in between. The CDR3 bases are TGTGCCATCAGTGGGACAGACAATCAGCCCCAGCATTTT. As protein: CAISGTDNQPQHF.